The 17 T cell receptor beta chains listed next were all sequenced from one sample in a study of shared clonotypes between healthy human individuals. Using immunoSEQ multiplex PCR, the repertoire was profiled, and TCRdb retains in-frame clones only, with some absent. The sample includes roughly 2.5 million clones, 90% to 95% seen only once; the top ten take under 0.15%. The sample taken for sequencing was naive CD4+ T cells sorted from blood. Subset in this sample: CD45RA+ positively selected. Receptor source: a man aged 18 to 29 in good health.

The chain combines TRBV4-1 with TRBJ2-5; TRBD2 agrees at 15 bases. Germline V lookup: CDR1 MGHRA, CDR2 YSYEKL. V dropped 1 base and J dropped 1; count of bases not matched to a gene: 10. The CDR3 length is 20 residues. The CDR3 DNA sequence: TGCGCCAGCAGCCAAGGTCTTGGGACTAGCGGGGGGAGACCCCAAGAGACCCAGTACTTC. Its protein product is CASSQGLGTSGGRPQETQYF.

This chain links TRBV4-2 with TRBJ1-4, with D tentatively TRBD1 (5 bases). The germline V gene encodes CDR1 LGHNA and CDR2 YNFKEQ. Between the trimmed V and J ends, which lost 0 bases and 3 bases, there was a span of 8 bases. The CDR3 sequence is 15 residues long. The CDR3 is CASSQESGANEKLFF. CDR3 bases: TGTGCCAGCAGCCAAGAATCGGGGGCTAATGAAAAACTGTTTTTT.

The rearrangement uses TRBV5-5 and TRBJ2-7, with D unclear. Germline CDR1 SGHKS, CDR2 YYEKEE (reference sequence). V lost 1 base to trimming and J lost 4 bases, with 24 bases between them. The CDR3 totals 18 residues. The CDR3 DNA is TGTGCCAGCAGCTTGACCCCCGATTCGGGCCCAATTTCATACGAGCAGTACTTC. Translation gives CASSLTPDSGPISYEQYF.

V is TRBV7-9 and J is TRBJ2-3; the D gene is possibly TRBD2 (5 bases). The CDR3 extends over 15 amino acids. The germline gives CDR1 SEHNR, CDR2 FQNEAQ (reference sequence). The V end was cut by 3 bases, the J end by 0 bases, with 10 bases between. CDR3 in amino acids: CASSFQRSSTDTQYF. CDR3 DNA sequence: TGTGCCAGCAGCTTCCAGCGGAGTAGCACAGATACGCAGTATTTT. Full variable domain (outside the CDR3, taken from reference TRBV7-9 and TRBJ2-3): DTGVSQNPRHKITKRGQNVTFRCDPISEHNRLYWYRQTLGQGPEFLTYFQNEAQLEKSRLLSDRFSAERPKGSFSTLEIQRTEQGDSAMYLCASSFQRSSTDTQYFGPGTRLTVL.

In this sample, this clone turned up a few times. The chain recombines TRBV28 with TRBJ1-5; weak D call: TRBD1 (6 bases). The CDR3 is 14 residues long. Per germline, CDR1 MDHEN and CDR2 SYDVKM. Trimming left V 6 bases short and J 3 bases short, with 12 bases between. This chain's CDR3 is CASSRGQFNQPQHF. The CDR3, as DNA: TGTGCCAGCAGCCGTGGACAGTTCAATCAGCCCCAGCATTTT.

The chain couples TRBV5-5 to TRBJ2-7, with 7 bases lining up with TRBD1. Trimming at V came to 3 bases and at J to 1 base, leaving 4 bases not matched to a gene. Germline V gives CDR1 SGHKS, CDR2 YYEKEE (reference sequence). This CDR3 comprises 14 residues. In DNA form, the CDR3 reads TGTGCCAGCAGCTATCGGGACAGATCCTACGAGCAGTACTTC. It specifies CASSYRDRSYEQYF.

The chain couples TRBV7-9 to TRBJ2-7; 8 positions agree with TRBD2. CDR3 length equals 16 residues. J was trimmed by 5 bases and V by 4 bases; bases with no gene match: 13. The V gene's germline CDR1 is SEHNR and CDR2 FQNEAQ (reference sequence). CDR3 sequence (DNA): TGTGCCAGCAGCTCGCACTCTAGCGGGTTGGCCGACGAGCAGTACTTC. Translated, it gives CASSSHSSGLADEQYF.

The count of this clone is one. CDR3 DNA sequence: TGTGCCAGCAGCCTCGTGGCTGGGAGCTCTGGAAACACCATATATTTT. Amino acids: CASSLVAGSSGNTIYF. The rearrangement uses TRBV9 and TRBJ1-3; no clear D gene. CDR1 and CDR2 from the germline V gene are SGDLS and YYNGEE. Trimming stripped 4 bases from V and 0 bases from J, with 14 bases between. CDR3 size: 16 residues.

Here the CDR3 reads CASSLDRIGGYTF. In DNA, the CDR3 is TGTGCCAGCAGCTTAGACAGGATTGGGGGCTACACCTTC. The chain is built from TRBV7-2 and TRBJ1-2, with D perhaps matching TRBD1 (5 bases). Looked up from germline, CDR1 is SGHTA and CDR2 is FQGNSA. V was clipped by 1 base and J by 8 bases, with 11 bases between them. The CDR3 spans 13 residues.

The V and J genes are TRBV5-6 and TRBJ1-4; 7 positions agree with TRBD1. The germline V gene has CDR1 SGHDT and CDR2 YYEEEE. V was clipped by 1 base and J by 8 bases; unmatched bases: 11. The CDR3 covers 16 residues. CDR3 DNA: TGTGCCAGCAGCTTGAGGGGGCGGAGAAGAGACGAAAAACTGTTTTTT. This encodes CASSLRGRRRDEKLFF.

This rearrangement joins TRBV6-6 to TRBJ2-7; possible D gene TRBD1, 6 bases. The CDR3 runs 15 residues. CDR1 is MNHNY, CDR2 SVGAGI, per germline (reference sequence). Deletions cut 7 bases from V and 0 bases from J, with 16 bases between. The CDR3 DNA reads as TGTGCCAGCACCAAGGCTGAACAGGGCTCCTACGAGCAGTACTTC. It codes for CASTKAEQGSYEQYF.

This chain uses TRBV27 with TRBJ2-7; no clear D gene. The ends were cut back, 8 bases at V and 2 bases at J, with 13 bases in the middle. Germline CDR1 reads MNHEY; CDR2 reads SMNVEV (reference sequence). CDR3 size: 13 residues. For the CDR3, the DNA is TGTGCCAGCTGCTCATCCCCCACCTACGAGCAGTACTTC. Protein: CASCSSPTYEQYF.

The chain links TRBV7-9 to TRBJ2-7, with TRBD2 matching over 12 bases. Per germline, CDR1 SEHNR and CDR2 FQNEAQ (reference sequence). Trimming cost V 5 bases and J 2 bases; bases outside gene matches: 4. This CDR3 spans 15 amino acids. The CDR3: CASSILAGGPYEQYF. The CDR3 bases are TGTGCCAGCAGCATCCTAGCGGGAGGGCCCTACGAGCAGTACTTC.

This clone was detected once. CDR3 sequence reads: CASSVQGYNSPLHF. In DNA form, the CDR3 reads TGTGCCAGCAGCGTACAGGGCTATAATTCACCCCTCCACTTT. The J gene is TRBJ1-6, the V gene TRBV7-8, with D tentatively TRBD1 (6 bases). Trimming left V 5 bases short and J 3 bases short, with 8 bases between. Germline assignment: CDR1 SGHVS and CDR2 FQNEAQ. The CDR3 totals 14 residues.

V and J are TRBV19 and TRBJ1-1; no clear D. V was cut by 5 bases and J by 1 base, with 8 bases left in between. CDR1 and CDR2 (germline): LNHDA, SQIVND (reference sequence). The CDR3 sequence is 13 residues long. The CDR3 nucleotides are TGTGCCAGTAGTTTATTGGGGAACACTGAAGCTTTCTTT. This translates into CASSLLGNTEAFF.

The chain has TRBV6-6 and TRBJ1-3; D unclear. Germline V gives CDR1 MNHNY, CDR2 SVGAGI (reference sequence). The CDR3 extends over 15 amino acids. With 2 bases removed from V and 0 bases from J, the gap between germline ends came to 8 bases. The CDR3 protein is CASSYATSSGNTIYF. In nucleotides, the CDR3 is TGTGCCAGCAGTTACGCGACCAGCTCTGGAAACACCATATATTTT.

The chain uses TRBV5-1 and TRBJ2-5; D perhaps matches TRBD2 (6 bases). The CDR3 totals 15 residues. Germline V gene data show CDR1 as SGHRS and CDR2 as YFSETQ. V was cut by 0 bases and J by 5 bases, with 14 bases left in between. For the CDR3, the DNA is TGCGCCAGCAGCTTGGCCGGGCGGGGAATGGAGACCCAGTACTTC. It translates to CASSLAGRGMETQYF.